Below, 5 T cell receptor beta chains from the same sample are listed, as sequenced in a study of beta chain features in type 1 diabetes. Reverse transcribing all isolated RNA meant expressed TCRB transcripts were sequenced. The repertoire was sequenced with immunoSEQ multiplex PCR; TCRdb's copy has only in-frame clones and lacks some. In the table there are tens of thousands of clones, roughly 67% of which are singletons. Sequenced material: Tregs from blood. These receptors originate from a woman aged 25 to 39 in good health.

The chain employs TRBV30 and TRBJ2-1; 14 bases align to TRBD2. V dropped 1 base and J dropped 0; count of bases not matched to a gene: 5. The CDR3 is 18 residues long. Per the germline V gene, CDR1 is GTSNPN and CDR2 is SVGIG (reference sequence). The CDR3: CAWSGLAGGRSSYNEQFF. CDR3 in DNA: TGTGCCTGGAGTGGACTAGCGGGAGGGAGGAGCTCCTACAATGAGCAGTTCTTC.

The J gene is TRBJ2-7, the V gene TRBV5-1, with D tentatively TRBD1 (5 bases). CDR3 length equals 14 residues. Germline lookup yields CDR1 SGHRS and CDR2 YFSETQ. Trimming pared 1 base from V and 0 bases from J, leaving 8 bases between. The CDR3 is CASSLTGNSYEQYF. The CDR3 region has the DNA TGCGCCAGCAGCTTGACAGGCAACTCCTACGAGCAGTACTTC. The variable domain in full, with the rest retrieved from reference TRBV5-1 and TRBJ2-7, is KAGVTQTPRYLIKTRGQQVTLSCSPISGHRSVSWYQQTPGQGLQFLFEYFSETQRNKGNFPGRFSGRQFSNSRSEMNVSTLELGDSALYLCASSLTGNSYEQYFGPGTRLTVT.

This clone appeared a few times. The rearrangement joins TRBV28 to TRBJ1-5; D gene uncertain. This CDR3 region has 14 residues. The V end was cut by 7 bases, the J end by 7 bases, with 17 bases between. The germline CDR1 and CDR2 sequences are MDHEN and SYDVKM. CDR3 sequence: CASTLRTAWQPQHF. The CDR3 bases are TGTGCCAGCACCCTTCGGACTGCCTGGCAGCCCCAGCATTTT. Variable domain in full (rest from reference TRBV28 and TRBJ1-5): DVKVTQSSRYLVKRTGEKVFLECVQDMDHENMFWYRQDPGLGLRLIYFSYDVKMKEKGDIPEGYSVSREKKERFSLILESASTNQTSMYLCASTLRTAWQPQHFGDGTRLSIL.

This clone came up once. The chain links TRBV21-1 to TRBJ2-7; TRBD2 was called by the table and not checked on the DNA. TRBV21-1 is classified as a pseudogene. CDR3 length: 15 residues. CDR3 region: CASSPSGHFSYEQYF. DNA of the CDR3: TGTGCCAGCAGTCCTAGCGGCCATTTCTCCTACGAGCAGTACTTC.

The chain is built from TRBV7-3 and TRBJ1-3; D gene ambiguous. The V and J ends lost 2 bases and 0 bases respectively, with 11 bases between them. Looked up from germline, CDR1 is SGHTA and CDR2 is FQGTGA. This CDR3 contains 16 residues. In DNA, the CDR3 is TGTGCCAGCAGCTTACCTCGCCCGAGCTCTGGAAACACCATATATTTT. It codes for CASSLPRPSSGNTIYF.